The T cell receptor (beta chain) under discussion was sequenced for a study of shared clonotypes between healthy human individuals. Study-level points and caveats: Despite large depth, sorted-subset datasets appeared incompletely sequenced.

As concerns this clone: Its specificity is unknown.

V lost 1 base, J lost 0 bases, and 9 bases lay in between. The CDR3 is 15 residues long. CDR1 is MGHRA, CDR2 YSYEKL, per germline. A deep-level run was used for the assay. Original processing methods: With immunoSEQ giving junction-only sequences and no quality scores, filtering differed. Here immunoSEQ multiplex PCR was the method, and the copy in TCRdb shows in-frame clones only, minus some. V and J calls and clone size are those listed in that table; D and trimming were worked out from the DNA. The repertoire holds around 1.4 million clones, with 98% as singletons. Sequences were obtained from naive CD4+ T cells sorted from blood. Subset specified: CD45RA+ positively selected. The chain links TRBV4-1 to TRBJ1-2, with D tentatively TRBD1 (6 bases). The sequence derives from a man in his thirties or forties in good health. The CDR3 spells CASSQAGQTNYGYTF. The CDR3 nucleotides read TGCGCCAGCAGCCAAGCTGGACAGACTAACTATGGCTACACCTTC.